Listed below are T cell receptor beta chains from one sample, sequenced in a study of blood T cell repertoires in COVID-19. Here immunoSEQ multiplex PCR was the method, and the copy in TCRdb shows in-frame clones only, minus some. Of 150,000 to 200,000 clones listed, 80% to 90% are singletons. Sequenced sample: peripheral blood. These receptors were taken from a man aged 50 or older with active or convalescent COVID-19. Both conserved end residues are part of each CDR3. D genes are given only for firm matches. Clone size is stated in some rows and not others, as once, few, many or a class when expanded.

abundance: -
j_gene: TRBJ1-2
d_gene: -
v_gene: TRBV6-5
CDR3nt: TGTGCCAGCAGTTACTCGTTCACCGCCGCTATCAATGGCTACACCTTC
CDR3aa: CASSYSFTAAINGYTF

abundance: -
j_gene: TRBJ2-3
d_gene: -
v_gene: TRBV7-2
CDR3nt: TGTGCCAGCAGCTCATACTCGGCAGATACGCAGTATTTT
CDR3aa: CASSSYSADTQYF

abundance: -
j_gene: TRBJ2-5
d_gene: -
v_gene: TRBV6-1
CDR3nt: TGTGCCAGCAGTGAAAGCCTTGGAGGGTCGGAGACCCAGTACTTC
CDR3aa: CASSESLGGSETQYF

abundance: few
j_gene: TRBJ1-2
d_gene: TRBD1
v_gene: TRBV19
CDR3nt: TGTGCCAGTAGTGACCAGGGGGCATATGGCTACACCTTC
CDR3aa: CASSDQGAYGYTF

abundance: -
j_gene: TRBJ1-5
d_gene: -
v_gene: TRBV7-9
CDR3nt: TGTGCCAGCAGCCCGGACAGTAGCAATCAGCCCCAGCATTTT
CDR3aa: CASSPDSSNQPQHF

abundance: -
j_gene: TRBJ2-7
d_gene: TRBD2
v_gene: TRBV28
CDR3nt: TGTGCCAGCATGCAGGGAGGGCGGGGCTACGAGCAGTACTTC
CDR3aa: CASMQGGRGYEQYF

abundance: -
j_gene: TRBJ2-5
d_gene: TRBD1
v_gene: TRBV7-9
CDR3nt: TGTGCCAGCAGTCCAGGGGGCCTCCAAGAGACCCAGTACTTC
CDR3aa: CASSPGGLQETQYF

abundance: -
j_gene: TRBJ2-7
d_gene: TRBD1
v_gene: TRBV19
CDR3nt: TGTGCCACCCAACCGGACAGGGCCCTCGAGCAGTACTTC
CDR3aa: CATQPDRALEQYF

abundance: -
j_gene: TRBJ2-5
d_gene: TRBD1
v_gene: TRBV7-3
CDR3nt: TGTGCCAGCAGCCCGACAGGGTCCGGGGAGACCCAGTACTTC
CDR3aa: CASSPTGSGETQYF

abundance: -
j_gene: TRBJ2-5
d_gene: TRBD1
v_gene: TRBV24-1
CDR3nt: TGTGCCACCAGTCCAGGGGGCGGAGAGACCCAGTACTTC
CDR3aa: CATSPGGGETQYF

abundance: -
j_gene: TRBJ2-5
d_gene: -
v_gene: TRBV18
CDR3nt: TGTGCCAGCTCACCACCAGTCCAGTCAGAGACCCAGTACTTC
CDR3aa: CASSPPVQSETQYF

abundance: -
j_gene: TRBJ2-1
d_gene: -
v_gene: TRBV12-5
CDR3nt: TGTGCTAGTGGTTTGGAGACACTCTACAATGAGCAGTTCTTC
CDR3aa: CASGLETLYNEQFF

abundance: -
j_gene: TRBJ2-3
d_gene: -
v_gene: TRBV28
CDR3nt: TGTGCCAGCAGTTTAGGCCTAGCTCAAGATACGCAGTATTTT
CDR3aa: CASSLGLAQDTQYF

abundance: -
j_gene: TRBJ1-1
d_gene: TRBD1
v_gene: TRBV7-2
CDR3nt: TGTGCCAGCAACGTGGGACAGGGGGTCGGTGAAGCTTTCTTT
CDR3aa: CASNVGQGVGEAFF

abundance: -
j_gene: TRBJ1-5
d_gene: -
v_gene: TRBV12-3/TRBV12-4
CDR3nt: TGTGCCAGCAGTTTAGGCCCAGCGGAGCCCCAGCATTTT
CDR3aa: CASSLGPAEPQHF

abundance: -
j_gene: TRBJ1-3
d_gene: -
v_gene: TRBV6-1
CDR3nt: TGTGCCAGCAGTGAGCTACGGACAGACACTGGAAACACCATATATTTT
CDR3aa: CASSELRTDTGNTIYF

abundance: -
j_gene: TRBJ2-3
d_gene: -
v_gene: TRBV30
CDR3nt: TGTGCCTGGAGTCTTGGGGGGACTAGCACAGATACGCAGTATTTT
CDR3aa: CAWSLGGTSTDTQYF

abundance: -
j_gene: TRBJ2-5
d_gene: TRBD2
v_gene: TRBV12-3/TRBV12-4
CDR3nt: TGTGCCAGCAGGTGGACTAGCGAAGTGACCCAGTACTTC
CDR3aa: CASRWTSEVTQYF

abundance: -
j_gene: TRBJ2-7
d_gene: TRBD1
v_gene: TRBV30
CDR3nt: TGTGCCTGGAGTGTAGGCGGGGCAGGGGGCGAGTACGAGCAGTACTTC
CDR3aa: CAWSVGGAGGEYEQYF

abundance: -
j_gene: TRBJ2-1
d_gene: -
v_gene: TRBV18
CDR3nt: TGTGCCAGCTCTCTCTCCAGCTCCTACAATGAGCAGTTCTTC
CDR3aa: CASSLSSSYNEQFF

abundance: -
j_gene: TRBJ1-2
d_gene: -
v_gene: TRBV7-9
CDR3nt: TGTGCCAGCAGCACACAGACAGTACATTATGGCTACACCTTC
CDR3aa: CASSTQTVHYGYTF

abundance: -
j_gene: TRBJ1-2
d_gene: TRBD1
v_gene: TRBV7-2
CDR3nt: TGTGCCAGCAGCTTAGCGCTAGTAGGGGGCGGTAACTATGGCTACACCTTC
CDR3aa: CASSLALVGGGNYGYTF

abundance: -
j_gene: TRBJ1-5
d_gene: -
v_gene: TRBV6-6
CDR3nt: TGTGCCAGCAAGACAGAGGGCAATCAGCCCCAGCATTTT
CDR3aa: CASKTEGNQPQHF

abundance: -
j_gene: TRBJ2-1
d_gene: TRBD2
v_gene: TRBV29-1
CDR3nt: TGCAGCGTTGACGTAATGGAGCGGGGCGGACCCCTCTCCTACAATGAGCAGTTCTTC
CDR3aa: CSVDVMERGGPLSYNEQFF

abundance: -
j_gene: TRBJ2-1
d_gene: -
v_gene: TRBV3-1/TRBV3-2
CDR3nt: TGTGCCAGCAGCAGCTTTGGTAGCCTGGGCAATGAGCAGTTCTTC
CDR3aa: CASSSFGSLGNEQFF

abundance: few
j_gene: TRBJ2-1
d_gene: TRBD1
v_gene: TRBV4-2
CDR3nt: TGTGCCAGCAGCTCCCCAGCGGGACAGGGTGTCTTTGAGCAGTTCTTC
CDR3aa: CASSSPAGQGVFEQFF

abundance: -
j_gene: TRBJ1-1
d_gene: -
v_gene: TRBV2
CDR3nt: TGTGCCAGCACGCAGTGGGAGGCTGAAGCTTTCTTT
CDR3aa: CASTQWEAEAFF

abundance: -
j_gene: TRBJ1-5
d_gene: -
v_gene: TRBV12-3/TRBV12-4
CDR3nt: TGTGCCAGCAGTTTCGAGTTAAGTCAGCCCCAGCATTTT
CDR3aa: CASSFELSQPQHF

abundance: -
j_gene: TRBJ2-1
d_gene: -
v_gene: TRBV15
CDR3nt: TGTGCCACCAGCAGAGATCTACGAAGCTCCTACAATGAGCAGTTCTTC
CDR3aa: CATSRDLRSSYNEQFF

abundance: -
j_gene: TRBJ1-3
d_gene: -
v_gene: TRBV19
CDR3nt: TGTGCCAGTAGTATCTCACGCCGGGTCTCTGGAAACACCATATATTTT
CDR3aa: CASSISRRVSGNTIYF

abundance: -
j_gene: TRBJ1-2
d_gene: -
v_gene: TRBV19
CDR3nt: TGTGCCAGTAGTATCTCCCCGGGAGCCGGGGCCCCCGGCCGCTACACCTTC
CDR3aa: CASSISPGAGAPGRYTF

abundance: once
j_gene: TRBJ1-2
d_gene: -
v_gene: TRBV2
CDR3nt: TGTGCCAGCAGTGCCCGACAAACTAACTATGGCTACACCTTC
CDR3aa: CASSARQTNYGYTF

abundance: -
j_gene: TRBJ1-5
d_gene: -
v_gene: TRBV3-1/TRBV3-2
CDR3nt: TGTGCCAGCAGCCAAGAAATTCTCAATCAGCCCCAGCATTTT
CDR3aa: CASSQEILNQPQHF

abundance: -
j_gene: TRBJ2-3
d_gene: -
v_gene: TRBV9
CDR3nt: TGTGCCAGCAGCCCCCATCAAAGCACAGATACGCAGTATTTT
CDR3aa: CASSPHQSTDTQYF

abundance: -
j_gene: TRBJ2-1
d_gene: -
v_gene: TRBV20-1
CDR3nt: TGCAGTGCTAGTTTGGTGGCTTTCTCCTACAATGAGCAGTTCTTC
CDR3aa: CSASLVAFSYNEQFF

abundance: -
j_gene: TRBJ2-1
d_gene: TRBD2
v_gene: TRBV5-1
CDR3nt: TGCGCCAGCAGCTTGGAGGGACTACCTTACAATGAGCAGTTCTTC
CDR3aa: CASSLEGLPYNEQFF

abundance: -
j_gene: TRBJ1-2
d_gene: TRBD1
v_gene: TRBV5-5
CDR3nt: TGTGCCAGCAGCTTACAGGGGTTGAGTGGCTACACCTTC
CDR3aa: CASSLQGLSGYTF

abundance: -
j_gene: TRBJ1-1
d_gene: TRBD1
v_gene: TRBV5-1
CDR3nt: TGCGCCAGCAGCTCGGACAGGGCGGCGTCGAACACTGAAGCTTTCTTT
CDR3aa: CASSSDRAASNTEAFF

abundance: -
j_gene: TRBJ2-7
d_gene: -
v_gene: TRBV7-9
CDR3nt: TGTGCCAGCAGCGCCATCCAGGGTCCAGTCTACGAGCAGTACTTC
CDR3aa: CASSAIQGPVYEQYF

abundance: -
j_gene: TRBJ1-5
d_gene: TRBD1
v_gene: TRBV4-2
CDR3nt: TGTGCCAGCAGCCAAGAGTTCGTCGCGGGACAGGAGAATCAGCCCCAGCATTTT
CDR3aa: CASSQEFVAGQENQPQHF

abundance: -
j_gene: TRBJ2-7
d_gene: TRBD2
v_gene: TRBV5-4
CDR3nt: TGTGCCAGCAGCTCCCCTTCTAGCGGGCCTTACGAGCAGTACTTC
CDR3aa: CASSSPSSGPYEQYF

abundance: -
j_gene: TRBJ2-1
d_gene: TRBD2
v_gene: TRBV11-3
CDR3nt: TGTGCCAGCAGCTTGGGCGGCGGGAGTGGAAATGAGCAGTTCTTC
CDR3aa: CASSLGGGSGNEQFF

abundance: -
j_gene: TRBJ2-1
d_gene: TRBD2
v_gene: TRBV4-1
CDR3nt: TGCGCCAGCAGCCACCCCGCTAGCGGTTACAATGAGCAGTTCTTC
CDR3aa: CASSHPASGYNEQFF

abundance: -
j_gene: TRBJ1-1
d_gene: TRBD1
v_gene: TRBV7-3
CDR3nt: TGTGCCAGCAGCTTGCACCGGACAGGAGACACTGAAGCTTTCTTT
CDR3aa: CASSLHRTGDTEAFF

abundance: -
j_gene: TRBJ2-5
d_gene: TRBD2
v_gene: TRBV30
CDR3nt: TGTGCCTGGAGGGGACTAGCGGGAGCCATGCGGGGGACCCAGTACTTC
CDR3aa: CAWRGLAGAMRGTQYF

abundance: -
j_gene: TRBJ2-1
d_gene: TRBD1
v_gene: TRBV11-2
CDR3nt: TGTGCCAGCAGCTTACAAAGACAGGGGATTCATGAGCAGTTCTTC
CDR3aa: CASSLQRQGIHEQFF

abundance: -
j_gene: TRBJ1-2
d_gene: -
v_gene: TRBV6-1
CDR3nt: TGTGCCAGCAGTGAAGCACGGGCTAACTATGGCTACACCTTC
CDR3aa: CASSEARANYGYTF

abundance: -
j_gene: TRBJ1-3
d_gene: -
v_gene: TRBV18
CDR3nt: TGTGCCAGCTCAATCGGACAGCCCGACTCTGGAAACACCATATATTTT
CDR3aa: CASSIGQPDSGNTIYF

abundance: -
j_gene: TRBJ1-5
d_gene: TRBD1
v_gene: TRBV6-5
CDR3nt: TGTGCCAGCCGGGACAGGGGATCTGGGGGGCAGCCCCAGCATTTT
CDR3aa: CASRDRGSGGQPQHF